One sample yielded the 21 T cell receptor beta chains listed below, sequenced in a study of blood T cell repertoires in COVID-19. Only in-frame clones appear in the TCRdb table, and some are missing; sequencing was by immunoSEQ multiplex PCR. The data hold about 100,000 clones, with just under 85% observed a single time. The sequencing sample was made of peripheral blood. Source of these receptors: a woman over 75 with active or convalescent COVID-19.

The chain links TRBV25-1 to TRBJ2-2; tentatively, D is TRBD2 (5 bases). The CDR3 extends over 14 amino acids. The ends were cut back, 3 bases at V and 6 bases at J, with 11 bases in the middle. Germline V gene data show CDR1 as MGHDK and CDR2 as SYGVNS. The CDR3 is CASSERTGAGELFF. The CDR3 DNA reads as TGTGCCAGCAGTGAGAGGACTGGCGCCGGGGAGCTGTTTTTT.

This clone was recorded only once. The rearrangement joins TRBV15 to TRBJ2-1, with TRBD1 as a possible D gene (6 bases). CDR1 is LNHNV and CDR2 is YYDKDF in the germline V gene (reference sequence). The ends were cut back, 5 bases at V and 0 bases at J, with 23 bases in the middle. This CDR3 comprises 19 residues. CDR3 bases: TGTGCCACCAGCCGTGGCCGAGGGGGAACGATAAGCTCCTACAATGAGCAGTTCTTC. Translated, it gives CATSRGRGGTISSYNEQFF.

The chain carries TRBV5-8 and TRBJ1-1; 7 bases match TRBD1. The junction had 7 bases not matched to a gene; V was cut back by 0 bases and J by 11 bases. Germline CDR1 and CDR2: SGHTS and YDEGEE. The CDR3 is 13 residues long. The chain's CDR3 is CASSLGQGNRAFF. The CDR3 DNA sequence: TGTGCCAGCAGCTTGGGACAGGGAAACCGGGCTTTCTTT. The variable domain in full, completed from reference TRBV5-8 and TRBJ1-1, reads EAGVTQSPTHLIKTRGQQATLRCSPISGHTSVYWYQQALGLGLQFLLWYDEGEERNRGNFPPRFSGRQFPNYSSELNVNALELEDSALYLCASSLGQGNRAFFGQGTRLTVV.

The genes are TRBV18 and TRBJ1-5; TRBD1 is a possible D gene (5 bases). The CDR3 is made up of 15 amino acids. Germline CDR1 KGHSH, CDR2 LQKENI. Deletions cut 3 bases from V and 7 bases from J, with 16 bases between. The CDR3 here is CASSPRQLSAQPQHF. CDR3 nucleotides: TGTGCCAGCTCACCCAGACAGTTGAGCGCCCAGCCCCAGCATTTT. Looking up the rest from reference TRBV18 and TRBJ1-5 gives the full variable domain: NAGVMQNPRHLVRRRGQEARLRCSPMKGHSHVYWYRQLPEEGLKFMVYLQKENIIDESGMPKERFSAEFPKEGPSILRIQQVVRGDSAAYFCASSPRQLSAQPQHFGDGTRLSIL.

This clone was recorded only once. The chain carries TRBV11-1 and TRBJ2-2; possibly TRBD1 for D (7 bases). The V end was cut by 5 bases, the J end by 5 bases, with 15 bases between. CDR3 length: 15 residues. Germline V lookup: CDR1 SGHAT, CDR2 FQDESV (reference sequence). This CDR3 reads CASSLRQGGTGELFF. The CDR3 nucleotides are TGTGCCAGCAGCCTAAGACAGGGAGGAACCGGGGAGCTGTTTTTT.

This clone was seen just once. V usage is TRBV28 and J usage is TRBJ2-7, with D possibly being TRBD2 (5 bases). CDR3 size: 12 residues. V lost 6 bases, J lost 6 bases, and 12 bases lay in between. Germline V lookup: CDR1 MDHEN, CDR2 SYDVKM. CDR3 amino acids: CASSPPRGEQYF. The CDR3 nucleotides read TGTGCCAGCAGCCCCCCACGGGGCGAGCAGTACTTC. Based on the CDR3 plus reference TRBV28 and TRBJ2-7, the full variable domain is DVKVTQSSRYLVKRTGEKVFLECVQDMDHENMFWYRQDPGLGLRLIYFSYDVKMKEKGDIPEGYSVSREKKERFSLILESASTNQTSMYLCASSPPRGEQYFGPGTRLTVT.

This chain uses TRBV30 with TRBJ2-1, with TRBD2 identical over 12 bases. Per the germline V gene, CDR1 is GTSNPN and CDR2 is SVGIG (reference sequence). V trimming: 1 base; J trimming: 1 base; junction bases outside the gene matches: 5. This CDR3 comprises 17 residues. This chain's CDR3 is CAWSAGTSGLSYNEQFF. The CDR3 DNA is TGTGCCTGGAGTGCGGGGACTAGCGGGTTATCCTACAATGAGCAGTTCTTC. The variable domain in full, completed from reference TRBV30 and TRBJ2-1, reads SQTIHQWPATLVQPVGSPLSLECTVEGTSNPNLYWYRQAAGRGLQLLFYSVGIGQISSEVPQNLSASRPQDRQFILSSKKLLLSDSGFYLCAWSAGTSGLSYNEQFFGPGTRLTVL.

This clone appeared a single time. The rearrangement joins TRBV28 to TRBJ1-1; 7 bases fit TRBD1. This CDR3 is built from 17 residues. CDR1 is MDHEN and CDR2 is SYDVKM in the germline V gene. J was trimmed by 7 bases and V by 3 bases; bases with no gene match: 17. CDR3 amino acids: CASSFNSLGQENFEAFF. CDR3 nucleotides: TGTGCCAGCAGTTTTAATTCTCTAGGACAGGAGAATTTTGAAGCTTTCTTT.

The rearrangement links TRBV6-2 or TRBV6-3 to TRBJ1-6; D remains ambiguous. The germline V gene has CDR1 MNHEY and CDR2 SVGEGT. Trimming cost V 2 bases and J 0 bases, with 8 bases left between them. The CDR3 covers 16 residues. This chain's CDR3 is CASSYEQSSYNSPLHF. The DNA for the CDR3 is TGTGCCAGCAGTTACGAACAGAGCTCCTATAATTCACCCCTCCACTTT.

J is TRBJ1-2 and V is TRBV5-6; 7 nucleotides align to TRBD1. Germline V gene lookup returns CDR1 SGHDT and CDR2 YYEEEE. V shed 2 bases and J 0 bases; nucleotides not matched to a gene: 10. The CDR3 extends over 17 amino acids. CDR3 amino acids: CASSFLGQKETNYGYTF. CDR3 nucleotide sequence: TGTGCCAGCAGCTTCCTGGGACAGAAAGAGACTAACTATGGCTACACCTTC.

The gene calls are TRBV28 and TRBJ2-4, with 9 bases lining up with TRBD2. The germline V gene encodes CDR1 MDHEN and CDR2 SYDVKM. V gave up 6 bases and J gave up 3 bases; unmatched junction bases: 6. This CDR3 contains 15 residues. Written as DNA, the CDR3 is TGTGCCAGCAGACAACTAGCGGGCCACAAAAACATTCAGTACTTC. Protein: CASRQLAGHKNIQYF.

The chain carries TRBV28 and TRBJ1-4; 9 positions match TRBD1. The junction had 13 bases not matched to a gene; V was cut back by 7 bases and J by 7 bases. Germline loops: CDR1 MDHEN, CDR2 SYDVKM. The CDR3 covers 16 residues. This CDR3 is CASNPPGTGRGEKLFF. As DNA, the CDR3 is TGTGCCAGCAACCCTCCCGGGACAGGGAGAGGTGAAAAACTGTTTTTT.

This clone was seen only once. The chain couples TRBV30 to TRBJ2-7; D not certain. V gave up 0 bases and J gave up 4 bases, with 4 bases separating them. The germline gives CDR1 GTSNPN, CDR2 SVGIG (reference sequence). The CDR3 length is 11 residues. The CDR3 sequence: CAWSVRYEQYF. CDR3 sequence (DNA): TGTGCCTGGAGTGTTAGATACGAGCAGTACTTC.

The J gene is TRBJ1-2, the V gene TRBV9; tentatively, D is TRBD1 (6 bases). Per germline, CDR1 SGDLS and CDR2 YYNGEE. CDR3 length equals 13 residues. V lost 8 bases, J lost 8 bases, and 19 bases lay in between. The CDR3 region has the DNA TGTGCCAGTGGCAAACAGGGTATTGAGGGCTACACCTTC. It is translated as CASGKQGIEGYTF.

The DNA for the CDR3 is TGTGCCACCAGACAGGGGATGAACACTGAAGCTTTCTTT. Encoded protein: CATRQGMNTEAFF. The chain recombines TRBV28 with TRBJ1-1; 8 bases agree with TRBD1. The CDR3 spans 13 residues. V was pared by 10 bases and J by 0 bases, with 4 bases of the junction left unmatched. Germline V gives CDR1 MDHEN, CDR2 SYDVKM.

The chain is built from TRBV5-1 and TRBJ1-4; D may be TRBD1 (6 bases). Germline V gene lookup returns CDR1 SGHRS and CDR2 YFSETQ. The CDR3 totals 17 residues. V lost 2 bases and J 5 bases, leaving 19 bases between the germline ends. The CDR3 DNA reads TGCGCCAGCAGCTTCGCACCCCCAGGGGCCGGGAATGAAAAACTGTTTTTT. Encoded protein: CASSFAPPGAGNEKLFF.

CDR3 DNA: TGTGCCAGCAGCGCCCCACAGGGGGCGAGATCACCCCTCCACTTT. Amino acids: CASSAPQGARSPLHF. The chain is built from TRBV7-8 and TRBJ1-6, with 9 bases lining up with TRBD1. The CDR3 has 15 residues. With 5 bases clipped from V and 10 bases from J, the junction kept 9 bases outside the gene matches. Germline CDR1 reads SGHVS; CDR2 reads FQNEAQ.

The CDR3 region is CASSFPGGNQPQHF. The CDR3 region has the DNA TGTGCCAGTAGTTTCCCAGGGGGCAATCAGCCCCAGCATTTT. V is TRBV19 and J is TRBJ1-5, with a possible D match to TRBD1 (6 bases). Trimming took off 5 bases at V and 2 bases at J, with 10 bases between the two ends. Germline CDR1 and CDR2: LNHDA and SQIVND (reference sequence). The CDR3 runs 14 residues.

The chain employs TRBV6-5 and TRBJ2-1, with 7 bases matching TRBD1. V was pared by 6 bases and J by 4 bases, with 9 bases of the junction left unmatched. Germline CDR1 MNHEY, CDR2 SVGAGI. The CDR3 has 15 amino acids. CDR3 in DNA: TGTGCCAGCAGAACGGCAGGGGGAATGTACAATGAGCAGTTCTTC. Translated: CASRTAGGMYNEQFF.

J is TRBJ1-1 and V is TRBV28; TRBD1 agrees at 8 bases. Looked up from germline, CDR1 is MDHEN and CDR2 is SYDVKM. V gave up 5 bases and J gave up 0 bases; unmatched junction bases: 5. This CDR3 spans 15 amino acids. This CDR3 reads CASSDRGKLNTEAFF. CDR3 in DNA: TGTGCCAGCAGTGACAGGGGTAAGTTGAACACTGAAGCTTTCTTT. Full variable domain (missing parts from reference TRBV28 and TRBJ1-1): DVKVTQSSRYLVKRTGEKVFLECVQDMDHENMFWYRQDPGLGLRLIYFSYDVKMKEKGDIPEGYSVSREKKERFSLILESASTNQTSMYLCASSDRGKLNTEAFFGQGTRLTVV.

The chain joins TRBV15 to TRBJ2-5; D not resolved. V was cut by 0 bases and J by 4 bases, with 9 bases left in between. This CDR3 is built from 14 residues. Germline V gene lookup returns CDR1 LNHNV and CDR2 YYDKDF (reference sequence). The CDR3 loop reads CATSRDTTGETQYF. The CDR3 bases are TGTGCCACCAGCAGAGATACCACGGGAGAGACCCAGTACTTC.